Given below is one TCR beta chain in context. At one end, the junction sequence differs from germline, possibly due to a read error. Other DNA sequences in this specimen translate into the identical CDR3. The data were taken from a study of radiotherapy plus CTLA-4 blockade in lung cancer. TCRdb's copy holds only in-frame clones and misses some; the assay was immunoSEQ multiplex PCR. The data contain approximately 25,000 clones, 60% to 85% of them singletons. The CDR3 extends over 13 amino acids. Germline V CDR1 and CDR2: MDHEN, SYDVKM. Sequencing was performed on peripheral blood, taken from a patient treated with radiotherapy plus ipilimumab. The source is a human donor with non-small cell lung cancer that progressed on radiotherapy plus ipilimumab. The chain links TRBV28 to TRBJ2-7; D uncertain. CDR3 sequence reads: CASSPGLNYEQYF. CDR3 nucleotide sequence: TGTGCCAGCAGTCCCGGGCTTAACTACGAACAGTACTTC. The whole variable domain, remainder taken from reference TRBV28 and TRBJ2-7, is DVKVTQSSRYLVKRTGEKVFLECVQDMDHENMFWYRQDPGLGLRLIYFSYDVKMKEKGDIPEGYSVSREKKERFSLILESASTNQTSMYLCASSPGLNYEQYFGPGTRLTVT.